The TCR beta chain described here comes from a study of T cell repertoires in cytomegalovirus infection. MiXCR, run by TCRdb on the reads, gives a single entry per CDR3 protein. The sample yields about 830,000 distinct CDR3 sequences, approximately 32% seen once. A word on this clonotype: Its antigen is still unknown.

This CDR3 is 16 amino acids long. V shed 1 base and J 4 bases; nucleotides not matched to a gene: 7. In germline, CDR1 is MGHRA, CDR2 YSYEKL. The sequencing used cultured CD8+ T cells from PBMCs, collected from culture after CMV antigen stimulation. This TCR came from a human donor in good health (CMV status not recorded). Some clones in this sample may be carry-over from other donors' samples. The rearrangement uses TRBV4-1 and TRBJ1-2, with 9 positions matching TRBD1. This CDR3 reads CASSQALRDRVYGYTF. The CDR3 bases are TGCGCCAGCAGCCAAGCTCTCCGGGACAGGGTCTATGGCTACACCTTC.